This is a list of T cell receptor beta chains from one sample in a study of blood T cell repertoires in COVID-19. The assay was immunoSEQ multiplex PCR, and TCRdb's table has in-frame clones only and misses some. This sample has fewer than 300,000 clones, with approximately 90% found just once. Source material: PBMCs or T cells enriched from blood (not recorded which). These receptors all stem from a man aged 35 to 55 who had recovered from COVID-19. Both conserved end residues are part of each CDR3. The order of the fields is V gene, D gene, clone size, J gene, CDR3 DNA, CDR3 protein. The D gene is left open where the match is weak. Size is stated for part of the rows, as once, few or many counts, or as a class when the clone is expanded.

>TRBV18|TRBD2|NA|TRBJ2-1
TGTGCCAGCTCACCGGGACTAGCGGGGGGCTCCTCCTACAATGAGCAGTTCTTC
CASSPGLAGGSSYNEQFF
>TRBV29-1|NA|NA|TRBJ2-7
TGCAGCGTTGGTCAAACGGCCTACGAGCAGTACTTC
CSVGQTAYEQYF
>TRBV5-5|TRBD2|NA|TRBJ2-3
TGTGCCAGCAGCTTGGCCCCTAGCGGGAGAGGGGCAGATACGCAGTATTTT
CASSLAPSGRGADTQYF
>TRBV4-3|TRBD1|NA|TRBJ1-4
TGCGCCAGCAGCCAAGCCGGGACAGGGGGTGAAAAACTGTTTTTT
CASSQAGTGGEKLFF
>TRBV6-1|TRBD1|few|TRBJ1-1
TGTGCCAGCAGTGAGAGACAGGGAACTGAAGCTTTCTTT
CASSERQGTEAFF
>TRBV12-3/TRBV12-4|NA|NA|TRBJ1-1
TGTGCCAGCACCTCCCCAGGGAACACTGAAGCTTTCTTT
CASTSPGNTEAFF
>TRBV4-1|NA|NA|TRBJ1-5
TGCGCCAGCAGCCAAGAAGGTGTGCGGGACGGTTTTATTCCCCAGCATTTT
CASSQEGVRDGFIPQHF
>TRBV23-1|NA|NA|TRBJ2-3
TGCGCCAGCAGTCAATCTTCGGGCACAGATACGCAGTATTTT
CASSQSSGTDTQYF
>TRBV5-1|NA|NA|TRBJ2-7
TGCGCCAGCAGCTTGGGAGCCGGGACAGCGGGCCACGAGCAGTACTTC
CASSLGAGTAGHEQYF
>TRBV11-3|TRBD1|NA|TRBJ2-7
TGTGCCAGCAGCTTATCAGGGGGCGCGGGATCCTACGAGCAGTACTTC
CASSLSGGAGSYEQYF